This T cell receptor beta chain was sequenced during a study of blood T cell repertoires in COVID-19. On the study more broadly: The samples span acute and convalescent COVID-19 from the United States, Italy and Spain. From T cells, B-cell-depleted T cells, or PBMCs came the material, which was cDNA or gDNA.

CDR1 is LGHNA and CDR2 is YNFKEQ in the germline V gene. This CDR3 region has 16 residues. Trimming took 0 bases from V and 0 from J, leaving 12 bases between them. In the study's own analysis: Amplification from reference gene primers served as the basis for estimated nucleated cell counts. The method was immunoSEQ multiplex PCR; TCRdb's version includes in-frame clones alone and lacks a portion of them. The V and J calls and clone size were taken over from that table, and D and trimming were inferred from the DNA. The table lists about 140,000 clones, about 91% of them singletons. This clone was observed once.

The sample comprised peripheral blood. This TCR came from a woman aged 55-69 years with acute or convalescent COVID-19. The chain couples TRBV4-2 to TRBJ2-7; D is unclear. CDR3 sequence: CASSQDLLSSSYEQYF. DNA of the CDR3: TGTGCCAGCAGCCAAGATTTGCTTAGCAGCTCCTACGAGCAGTACTTC.